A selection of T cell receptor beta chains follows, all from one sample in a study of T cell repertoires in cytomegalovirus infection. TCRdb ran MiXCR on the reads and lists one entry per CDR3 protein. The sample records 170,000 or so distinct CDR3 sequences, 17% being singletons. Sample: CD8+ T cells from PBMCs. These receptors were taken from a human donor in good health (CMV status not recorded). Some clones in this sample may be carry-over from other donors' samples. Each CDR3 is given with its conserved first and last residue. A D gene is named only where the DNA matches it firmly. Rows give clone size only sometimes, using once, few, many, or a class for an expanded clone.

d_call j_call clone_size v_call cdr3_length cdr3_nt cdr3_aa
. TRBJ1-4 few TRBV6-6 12 TGTGCCAGCAGTCATTTAGATGAAAAACTGTTTTTT CASSHLDEKLFF
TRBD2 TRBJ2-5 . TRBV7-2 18 TGTGCCAGCAGATACCCCTCACTAGCGGGGGGGGACGGCGAGACCCAGTACTTC CASRYPSLAGGDGETQYF
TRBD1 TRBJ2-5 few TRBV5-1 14 TGCGCCAGCAGCTGGGGACAGGGTGAAGAGACCCAGTACTTC CASSWGQGEETQYF
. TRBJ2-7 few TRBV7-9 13 TGTGCCAGCAGCCCTACCGAGGGGATCGAGCAGTACTTC CASSPTEGIEQYF
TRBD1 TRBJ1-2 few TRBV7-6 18 TGTGCCAGCAGCGAACGTCCCGGGACAGGGGCGGCTTCCTATGGCTACACCTTC CASSERPGTGAASYGYTF
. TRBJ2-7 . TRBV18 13 TGTGCCAGCTCACCCTTAGAAGCTGACGAGCAGTACTTC CASSPLEADEQYF
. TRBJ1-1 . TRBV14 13 TGTGCCAGCAGCCAATGGACCGGCACTGAAGCTTTCTTT CASSQWTGTEAFF
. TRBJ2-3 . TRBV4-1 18 TGCGCCAGCAGCCATTCGCTACAGGGACCGACACCCTACGACACGCAGTATTTT CASSHSLQGPTPYDTQYF
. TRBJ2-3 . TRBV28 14 TGTGCCAGCAAGATCCAGACTAGCACAGATACGCAGTATTTT CASKIQTSTDTQYF
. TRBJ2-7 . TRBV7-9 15 TGTGCCAGCAGCCCGGGTCCAGGGAATCCCTACGAGCAGTACTTC CASSPGPGNPYEQYF
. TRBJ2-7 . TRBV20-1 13 TGCAGTGCTAGAGATCGCAGGGGAACCGAGCAGTACTTC CSARDRRGTEQYF
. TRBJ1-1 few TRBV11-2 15 TGTGCCAGCAGCTTAGTCGGGGAAGGGAACACTGAAGCTTTCTTT CASSLVGEGNTEAFF
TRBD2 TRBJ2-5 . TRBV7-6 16 TGTGCCAGCAGCGGGGGACTAGCGGGGGAGCAAGAGACCCAGTACTTC CASSGGLAGEQETQYF
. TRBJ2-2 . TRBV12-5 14 TGTGCTAGTGGTTTGGTAATAGCAGGCGGGGAGCTGTTTTTT CASGLVIAGGELFF
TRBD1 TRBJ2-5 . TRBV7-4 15 TGTGCCAGCAGCGCAAGGACAGGGGCACAAGAGACCCAGTACTTC CASSARTGAQETQYF
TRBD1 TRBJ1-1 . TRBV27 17 TGTGCCAGCAGTTTATGGACAGGGACCGGGCGATACACTGAAGCTTTCTTT CASSLWTGTGRYTEAFF
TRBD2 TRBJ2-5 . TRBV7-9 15 TGTGCCAGCAGTACCGGGACTAGCGGGGCAGAGACCCAGTACTTC CASSTGTSGAETQYF
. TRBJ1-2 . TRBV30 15 TGTGCCTGTCTATCGGACCTTACGAAGTACTATGGCTACACCTTC CACLSDLTKYYGYTF
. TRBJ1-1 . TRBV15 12 TGTGCCACCGACCAGCTGAACACTGAAGCTTTCTTT CATDQLNTEAFF
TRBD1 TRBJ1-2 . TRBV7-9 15 TGTGCCAGCAGCCTTTTAGGACAGGGAGCCTATGGCTACACCTTC CASSLLGQGAYGYTF
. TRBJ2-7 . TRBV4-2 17 TGTGCCAGCAGCCAAGAATCAGCTGGGACTGGGGACTACGAGCAGTACTTC CASSQESAGTGDYEQYF
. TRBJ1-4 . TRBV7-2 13 TGTGCCAGCAGCTCGGACCTGGAGAAAAAACTGTTTTTT CASSSDLEKKLFF
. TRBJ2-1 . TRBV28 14 TGTGCCAGCAGTTTGTCCCCTCTAGCTCCCGAGCAGTTCTTC CASSLSPLAPEQFF
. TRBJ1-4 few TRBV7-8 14 TGTGCCAGCAGCCGCGGGACGGGGAATGAAAAACTGTTTTTT CASSRGTGNEKLFF
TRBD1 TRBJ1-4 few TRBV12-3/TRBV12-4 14 TGTGCCAGCAGTCAACAGGGGGATCGGGAAAAACTGTTTTTT CASSQQGDREKLFF
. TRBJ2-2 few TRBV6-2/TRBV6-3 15 TGTGCCAGCAGCCTCTCGGGGGTTGACACCGGGGAGCTGTTTTTT CASSLSGVDTGELFF
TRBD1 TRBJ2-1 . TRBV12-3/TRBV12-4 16 TGTGCCAGCAGCCCGACTCGACAGGGGTTGGAAATTGAGCAGTTCTTC CASSPTRQGLEIEQFF
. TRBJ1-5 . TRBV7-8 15 TGTGCCAGCAGCTTAGGCGGCGGGGCTGCCCAGCCCCAGCATTTT CASSLGGGAAQPQHF
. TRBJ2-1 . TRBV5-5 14 TGTGCCAGCAGCTTGGAGTTTCGGGATAATGAGCAGTTCTTC CASSLEFRDNEQFF
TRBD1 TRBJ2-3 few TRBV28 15 TGTGCCAGCGGGGTCAGGACAGGGCTTGGGGATACGCAGTATTTT CASGVRTGLGDTQYF
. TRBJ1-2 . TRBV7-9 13 TGTGCCAGCAGCATGGGGTCGTTCTCTGGCTACACCTTC CASSMGSFSGYTF
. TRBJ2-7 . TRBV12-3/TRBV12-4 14 TGTGCCAGCAGCAGAGGAGGCAGAACCTACGAGCAGTACTTC CASSRGGRTYEQYF
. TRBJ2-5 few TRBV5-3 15 TGTGCCAGCAGCCCGGGGAAGGGAGTCCAAGAGACCCAGTACTTC CASSPGKGVQETQYF
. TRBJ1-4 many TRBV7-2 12 TGTGCCAGCAGCTCGGACGGGGAAAAACTGTTTTTT CASSSDGEKLFF
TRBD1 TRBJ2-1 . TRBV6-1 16 TGTGCCAGCACCCTCGAGCGGACAGGGGACTACAATGAGCAGTTCTTC CASTLERTGDYNEQFF
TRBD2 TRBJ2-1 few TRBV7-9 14 TGTGCCAGCAGCCTGAGCGGGGCAGTCGATGAGCAGTTCTTC CASSLSGAVDEQFF
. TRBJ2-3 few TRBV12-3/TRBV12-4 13 TGTGCCAGCAGTTTAGGGACCCTAGATACGCAGTATTTT CASSLGTLDTQYF
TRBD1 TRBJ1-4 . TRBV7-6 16 TGTGCCAGCAGCCCAGGGGGTGGTCGGGCAGATGAAAAACTGTTTTTT CASSPGGGRADEKLFF
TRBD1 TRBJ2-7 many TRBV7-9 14 TGTGCCAGCAGCTTAGAACAGGGGTCCTACGAGCAGTACTTC CASSLEQGSYEQYF
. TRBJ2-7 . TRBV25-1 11 TGTGCCAGCACTCAGGGGCTCGAGCAGTACTTC CASTQGLEQYF
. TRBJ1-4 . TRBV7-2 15 TGTGCCAGCAGCTTTGGGGGGGGAAGTAATGAAAAACTGTTTTTT CASSFGGGSNEKLFF
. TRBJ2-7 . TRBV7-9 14 TGTGCCAGCAGCTTACATGACGCGGCTTGGGAGCAGTACTTC CASSLHDAAWEQYF
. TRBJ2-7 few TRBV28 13 TGTGCCAGCTCCTCGTGGCAGAGTTACGAGCAGTACTTC CASSSWQSYEQYF
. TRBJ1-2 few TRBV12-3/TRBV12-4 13 TGTGCCAGCGGAGGGGACATTAACTATGGCTACACCTTC CASGGDINYGYTF
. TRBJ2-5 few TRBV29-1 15 TGCAGCGTTGAAGATCGCGGTGGGGGCCAAGAGACCCAGTACTTC CSVEDRGGGQETQYF
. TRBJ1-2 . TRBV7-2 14 TGTGCCAGCAGCTTATCGCGGGCAAACTATGGCTACACCTTC CASSLSRANYGYTF
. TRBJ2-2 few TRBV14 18 TGTGCCAGCAGCCAAGAAAGGAGCGGCAGGGGTAACACCGGGGAGCTGTTTTTT CASSQERSGRGNTGELFF
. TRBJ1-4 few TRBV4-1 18 TGCGCCAGCAGCCAAGAGCAGGTCGGGATGAGACCCGCTGAAAAACTGTTTTTT CASSQEQVGMRPAEKLFF
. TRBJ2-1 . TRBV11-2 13 TGTGCCAGCAGCTACTTAGCGAGGAATGAGCAGTTCTTC CASSYLARNEQFF
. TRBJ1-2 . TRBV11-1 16 TGTGCCAGCAGCTTACCCGAGACAGGAGTTAACTATGGCTACACCTTC CASSLPETGVNYGYTF
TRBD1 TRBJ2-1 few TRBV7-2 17 TGTGCCAGCAGCTTAGACAGGGCGACAGGGTACTACAATGAGCAGTTCTTC CASSLDRATGYYNEQFF
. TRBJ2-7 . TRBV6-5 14 TGTGCCAGCAGTTACTCGACAGGAGCCTACGAGCAGTACTTC CASSYSTGAYEQYF
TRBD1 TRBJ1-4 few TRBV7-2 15 TGTGCCAGCAGCCCCGAGGACAGGGAGGCTGAAAAACTGTTTTTT CASSPEDREAEKLFF
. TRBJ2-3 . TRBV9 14 TGTGCCAGCAGCGTGGGCAGACCCACAGATACGCAGTATTTT CASSVGRPTDTQYF
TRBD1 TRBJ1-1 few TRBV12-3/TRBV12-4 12 TGTGCCAGCACCCTAGACAGGGCCCAAGCTTTCTTT CASTLDRAQAFF